This T cell receptor beta chain was sequenced in a study of tumor-infiltrating lymphocytes in oesophageal squamous cell carcinoma. J lost 5 bases, V lost 0 bases, and 7 bases had no gene match. Germline V gene data show CDR1 as MNHEY and CDR2 as SMNVEV (reference sequence). CDR3 length: 17 amino acids. MiXCR, run by TCRdb on the PCR reads, gives a single entry per CDR3 protein. This sample has about 13,000 distinct CDR3 sequences; approximately 48% occur once, and the top ten carry more than 40%. V gene TRBV27 combines with J gene TRBJ2-2, with TRBD2 identical over 9 bases. The sequence came from a male donor with esophageal squamous cell carcinoma. The sample consisted of blood. Here the CDR3 DNA reads TGTGCCAGCAGTTTATCCAGTGTAAGCGGGAGGACCGGGGAGCTGTTTTTT. It yields the protein CASSLSSVSGRTGELFF.